These T cell receptor beta chains were read from a single sample in a study of beta chain features in type 1 diabetes. Generated by immunoSEQ multiplex PCR, the TCRdb table keeps only in-frame clones and is missing some. Of about 340,000 clones in the sample, roughly 12% were seen once. The sequenced material came from naive CD4+ T cells from blood. The receptors were gathered from a woman aged 18 to 35 with type 1 diabetes. CDR3s include the opening cysteine and the closing phenylalanine or tryptophan. The D gene is left open where the match is weak. Part of the rows lack a size; the others show once, few, many or a class for expanded clones.

D gene: -
J gene: TRBJ2-7
V gene: TRBV7-9
clone size: few
CDR3 protein: CASGFPYGVSYEQYF

D gene: -
J gene: TRBJ2-7
V gene: TRBV5-1
clone size: -
CDR3 protein: CASSLVPGSSYEQYF

D gene: -
J gene: TRBJ1-1
V gene: TRBV30
clone size: few
CDR3 protein: CAWGSNINTEAFF

D gene: TRBD1
J gene: TRBJ2-7
V gene: TRBV4-2
clone size: few
CDR3 protein: CASRGTGDYEQYF

D gene: -
J gene: TRBJ1-2
V gene: TRBV7-2
clone size: few
CDR3 protein: CASSTNGGGYGYTF

D gene: -
J gene: TRBJ2-5
V gene: TRBV5-1
clone size: -
CDR3 protein: CASSSSPLQETQYF

D gene: -
J gene: TRBJ1-1
V gene: TRBV27
clone size: few
CDR3 protein: CASSSYSGGGRTEAFF

D gene: -
J gene: TRBJ1-1
V gene: TRBV7-6
clone size: -
CDR3 protein: CASKDLSNTEAFF

D gene: -
J gene: TRBJ2-4
V gene: TRBV7-9
clone size: few
CDR3 protein: CASSSRDWAKNIQYF

D gene: TRBD1
J gene: TRBJ2-7
V gene: TRBV28
clone size: -
CDR3 protein: CASSRSGTGTYEQYF

D gene: -
J gene: TRBJ2-1
V gene: TRBV7-3
clone size: few
CDR3 protein: CASSLGSSYNEQFF

D gene: -
J gene: TRBJ2-3
V gene: TRBV29-1
clone size: -
CDR3 protein: CSVERLAVSTDTQYF

D gene: -
J gene: TRBJ2-1
V gene: TRBV18
clone size: -
CDR3 protein: CASSPSGPSWGEQFF

D gene: TRBD2
J gene: TRBJ2-5
V gene: TRBV5-1
clone size: -
CDR3 protein: CASSWGLAGETQYF

D gene: -
J gene: TRBJ2-3
V gene: TRBV11-2
clone size: few
CDR3 protein: CASSSPVWARDTQYF

D gene: -
J gene: TRBJ2-3
V gene: TRBV30
clone size: -
CDR3 protein: CAWSGIGGEGTDTQYF

D gene: TRBD1
J gene: TRBJ2-1
V gene: TRBV5-1
clone size: -
CDR3 protein: CASGGNGTGDPSYNEQFF

D gene: TRBD1
J gene: TRBJ1-2
V gene: TRBV5-1
clone size: -
CDR3 protein: CASSGGQEPLHGYTF

D gene: TRBD1
J gene: TRBJ1-2
V gene: TRBV9
clone size: few
CDR3 protein: CASSIQGAYGYTF

D gene: TRBD1
J gene: TRBJ2-1
V gene: TRBV9
clone size: -
CDR3 protein: CASSAQGDSYNEQFF

D gene: -
J gene: TRBJ2-3
V gene: TRBV19
clone size: few
CDR3 protein: CASSIPGGATDTQYF

D gene: -
J gene: TRBJ1-1
V gene: TRBV29-1
clone size: few
CDR3 protein: CSVEGQARFMNTEAFF

D gene: -
J gene: TRBJ2-5
V gene: TRBV5-1
clone size: -
CDR3 protein: CASSSEGGGRQETQYF

D gene: -
J gene: TRBJ2-3
V gene: TRBV15
clone size: -
CDR3 protein: CATLRGAGVPSGDTQYF

D gene: TRBD2
J gene: TRBJ2-2
V gene: TRBV27
clone size: -
CDR3 protein: CASSLLTRAVGGRENTGELFF

D gene: -
J gene: TRBJ1-2
V gene: TRBV2
clone size: -
CDR3 protein: CASSPGLRANYGYTF

D gene: -
J gene: TRBJ2-2
V gene: TRBV11-3
clone size: -
CDR3 protein: CASEDTVSTGELFF

D gene: -
J gene: TRBJ1-5
V gene: TRBV28
clone size: few
CDR3 protein: CASGSPAGVHQPQHF

D gene: -
J gene: TRBJ2-1
V gene: TRBV4-2
clone size: few
CDR3 protein: CASWGGRDNNEQFF

D gene: TRBD1
J gene: TRBJ1-2
V gene: TRBV7-9
clone size: -
CDR3 protein: CASTLEAASGGYGYTF

D gene: TRBD2
J gene: TRBJ2-5
V gene: TRBV27
clone size: few
CDR3 protein: CASSSRTSPPGTQYF

D gene: TRBD2
J gene: TRBJ2-7
V gene: TRBV18
clone size: -
CDR3 protein: CASSPVSGTSYEQYF

D gene: -
J gene: TRBJ2-7
V gene: TRBV28
clone size: few
CDR3 protein: CASSLLGAYEQYF

D gene: -
J gene: TRBJ1-5
V gene: TRBV19
clone size: few
CDR3 protein: CASSDRSGSNQPQHF

D gene: -
J gene: TRBJ1-5
V gene: TRBV7-2
clone size: few
CDR3 protein: CASSLARGDSQPQHF

D gene: TRBD1
J gene: TRBJ2-7
V gene: TRBV7-8
clone size: -
CDR3 protein: CASSLRQGGEQYF

D gene: TRBD2
J gene: TRBJ2-3
V gene: TRBV29-1
clone size: few
CDR3 protein: CSVEGSGTDTQYF

D gene: TRBD1
J gene: TRBJ2-1
V gene: TRBV18
clone size: few
CDR3 protein: CASSQPGQPYNEQFF

D gene: TRBD1
J gene: TRBJ1-5
V gene: TRBV27
clone size: few
CDR3 protein: CASSGRDRGRVFQPQHF

D gene: TRBD2
J gene: TRBJ2-1
V gene: TRBV5-1
clone size: few
CDR3 protein: CASSLARLASGNEQFF

D gene: TRBD1
J gene: TRBJ2-4
V gene: TRBV6-1
clone size: few
CDR3 protein: CASDRGGIQYF

D gene: -
J gene: TRBJ2-5
V gene: TRBV2
clone size: -
CDR3 protein: CASRQEPPETQYF

D gene: -
J gene: TRBJ2-3
V gene: TRBV10-3
clone size: once
CDR3 protein: CAISDSGTDTQYF

D gene: TRBD1
J gene: TRBJ1-2
V gene: TRBV6-5
clone size: few
CDR3 protein: CASSGQADYYGYTF

D gene: TRBD2
J gene: TRBJ2-2
V gene: TRBV9
clone size: -
CDR3 protein: CASSATSGGELFF

D gene: -
J gene: TRBJ1-1
V gene: TRBV30
clone size: few
CDR3 protein: CAWRRGLNTEAFF

D gene: TRBD1
J gene: TRBJ2-3
V gene: TRBV5-4
clone size: -
CDR3 protein: CASSPHAGQDSTDTQYF

D gene: TRBD2
J gene: TRBJ2-1
V gene: TRBV6-5
clone size: few
CDR3 protein: CASSGGTSGYNEQFF

D gene: -
J gene: TRBJ1-1
V gene: TRBV5-1
clone size: few
CDR3 protein: CASSLHRADTEAFF

D gene: TRBD2
J gene: TRBJ2-1
V gene: TRBV7-6
clone size: few
CDR3 protein: CASSLEGTSGPQGQFF

D gene: -
J gene: TRBJ1-4
V gene: TRBV2
clone size: -
CDR3 protein: CASTSTYTGEKLFF

D gene: -
J gene: TRBJ2-5
V gene: TRBV14
clone size: -
CDR3 protein: CASSQRTPRYQETQYF

D gene: -
J gene: TRBJ2-6
V gene: TRBV21-1
clone size: -
CDR3 protein: CARKTGTGGSGANVLTF

D gene: -
J gene: TRBJ2-5
V gene: TRBV7-2
clone size: -
CDR3 protein: CASSLEWEQTQYF